These T cell receptor beta chains were read from a single sample in a study of T cell responses to AZD1222 COVID-19 vaccine. Profiled with immunoSEQ multiplex PCR; TCRdb holds only in-frame clones, not every one. This sample has 130,000 or so clones, with about nine tenths found just once. The source was peripheral blood, collected on day 0 of AZD1222 vaccination. The receptor source for this set is an adult in good health. The CDR3 runs from the conserved cysteine through the conserved F or W. A D gene is named only where the DNA matches it firmly. A clone size is listed for some rows: how often the clone was seen (once, few, many), or a class if it is expanded.

v_call	d_call	j_call	clone_size	cdr3_nt	cdr3_aa
TRBV5-1	-	TRBJ2-3	-	TGCGCCAGCAGCTCATTAGGCACAGATACGCAGTATTTT	CASSSLGTDTQYF
TRBV6-1	TRBD1	TRBJ1-2	-	TGTGCCAGCAGTGAAGTTAAGGGACAGTTAGTCTACACCTTC	CASSEVKGQLVYTF
TRBV27	TRBD1	TRBJ2-3	-	TGTGCCAGCAGTTCCCTACGTATGACAGGGATCACAGATACGCAGTATTTT	CASSSLRMTGITDTQYF
TRBV6-5	-	TRBJ2-1	-	TGTGCCAGCCACAAGGTCAATGAGCAGTTCTTC	CASHKVNEQFF
TRBV3-1/TRBV3-2	-	TRBJ2-2	-	TGTGCCAGCAGTCCCCTGGGGACATCAGCCGGGGAGCTGTTTTTT	CASSPLGTSAGELFF
TRBV6-5	-	TRBJ2-3	-	TGTGCCAGCAGTTACGGCGCGGGACGCACAGATACGCAGTATTTT	CASSYGAGRTDTQYF
TRBV9	-	TRBJ2-2	once	TGTGCCAGCAGCCCCTTCCACCGGGAGCTGTTTTTT	CASSPFHRELFF
TRBV18	TRBD2	TRBJ2-7	-	TGTGCCAGCTCACCACCCGGGGAGGGGCACACCTCCTACGAGCAGTACTTC	CASSPPGEGHTSYEQYF
TRBV27	-	TRBJ1-2	-	TGTGCCAGCAGTTCGGGGGGAAACTATGGCTACACCTTC	CASSSGGNYGYTF
TRBV7-2	-	TRBJ2-5	-	TGTGCCAGCAGCCTAGGCTTCCGGTCGCAAACCCAGTACTTC	CASSLGFRSQTQYF
TRBV28	-	TRBJ2-7	few	TGTGCCAGCACCCCAGAAGTCAATTCCTACGAGCAGTACTTC	CASTPEVNSYEQYF
TRBV19	-	TRBJ1-1	-	TGTGCCAGTCAGGTGGCGAACACTGAAGCTTTCTTT	CASQVANTEAFF
TRBV27	-	TRBJ1-4	-	TGTGCCAGTAGGAGGGCCAGCGAAAATGAAAAACTGTTTTTT	CASRRASENEKLFF
TRBV10-3	-	TRBJ2-3	-	TGTGCCATCAGTGAGGGCGATCAGAGGGATATCACAGATACGCAGTATTTT	CAISEGDQRDITDTQYF
TRBV18	-	TRBJ2-7	-	TGTGCCAGCTCACGAGCGGGTTCCCCCTACGAGCAGTACTTC	CASSRAGSPYEQYF
TRBV6-5	TRBD1	TRBJ1-5	-	TGTGCCAGCAGTCCCCTGACAGGGGCCAATCAGCCCCAGCATTTT	CASSPLTGANQPQHF
TRBV18	TRBD1	TRBJ1-4	-	TGTGCCAGCTCACCCCTGGGACAGTCTGCAACTAATGAAAAACTGTTTTTT	CASSPLGQSATNEKLFF